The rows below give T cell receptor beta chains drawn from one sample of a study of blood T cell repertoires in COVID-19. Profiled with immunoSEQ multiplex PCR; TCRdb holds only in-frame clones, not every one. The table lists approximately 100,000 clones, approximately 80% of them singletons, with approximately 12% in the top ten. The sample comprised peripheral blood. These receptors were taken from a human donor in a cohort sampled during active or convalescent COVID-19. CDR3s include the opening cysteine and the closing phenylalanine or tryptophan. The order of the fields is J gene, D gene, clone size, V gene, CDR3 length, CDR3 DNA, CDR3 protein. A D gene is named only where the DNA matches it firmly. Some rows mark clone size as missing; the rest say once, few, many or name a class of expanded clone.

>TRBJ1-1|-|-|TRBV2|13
TGTGCCAGCAGAAGCGGGCGGAACACTGAAGCTTTCTTT
CASRSGRNTEAFF
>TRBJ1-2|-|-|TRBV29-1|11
TGCAGCGTTGATAGGGGAGGCGGCTACACCTTC
CSVDRGGGYTF
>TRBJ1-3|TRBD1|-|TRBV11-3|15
TGTGCCAGCAGGCCTCGGGACAGGGCTGGAAACACCATATATTTT
CASRPRDRAGNTIYF
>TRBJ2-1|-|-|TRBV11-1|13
TGTGCCAGCAGCCCTGGAGACAGACAGAACCAGTTCTTC
CASSPGDRQNQFF
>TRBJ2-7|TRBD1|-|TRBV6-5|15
TGTGCCAGCAGCCCCCCACCGGGACAGTTCTACGAGCAGTACTTC
CASSPPPGQFYEQYF
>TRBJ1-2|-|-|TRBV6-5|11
TGTGCCAGCACCCGGACAGACGGCTACACCTTC
CASTRTDGYTF
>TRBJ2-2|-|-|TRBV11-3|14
TGTGCCAGCAGCCCTGGACAGCTGACCGGGGAGCTGTTTTTT
CASSPGQLTGELFF
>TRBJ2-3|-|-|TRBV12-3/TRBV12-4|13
TGTGCCAGCAGCCTCTCAGGCCCAGATACGCAGTATTTT
CASSLSGPDTQYF
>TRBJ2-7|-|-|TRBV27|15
TGTGCCAGCAGTTTCGAGGCAGGGACTTCCTACGAGCAGTACTTC
CASSFEAGTSYEQYF
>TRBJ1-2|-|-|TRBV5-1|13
TGCGCCAGCAGCACTTGGACAGCTGATGGCTACACCTTC
CASSTWTADGYTF
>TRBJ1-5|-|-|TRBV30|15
TGTGCCTGGAGTACAGGGCCCTATAGCAATCAGCCCCAGCATTTT
CAWSTGPYSNQPQHF
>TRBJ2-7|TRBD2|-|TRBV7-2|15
TGTGCCAGCAGCTTCTCCTTAGCGGGGGGCTACGAGCAGTACTTC
CASSFSLAGGYEQYF
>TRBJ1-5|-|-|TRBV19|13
TGTGCCAGTAGCGTGGACAGAAATCAGCCCCAGCATTTT
CASSVDRNQPQHF
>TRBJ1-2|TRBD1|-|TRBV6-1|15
TGTGCCAGCAGTGATTTAAAGGGGGCGAACTATGGCTACACCTTC
CASSDLKGANYGYTF
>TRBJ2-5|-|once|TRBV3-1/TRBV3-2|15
TGTGCCAGCAGCCGAATATCACAGGGCTTTGAGACCCAGTACTTC
CASSRISQGFETQYF
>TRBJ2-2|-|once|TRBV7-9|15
TGTGCCAGCACCTTGCTGTCAGGGAACACCGGGGAGCTGTTTTTT
CASTLLSGNTGELFF
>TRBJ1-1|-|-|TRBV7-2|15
TGTGCCAGCAGCCAAAGGGGGGGTCGCGGGACTGAAGCTTTCTTT
CASSQRGGRGTEAFF
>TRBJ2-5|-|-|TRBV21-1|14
TGTGCCAGCAGCATCACTAGCGGTCAAGAGACCCAGTACTTC
CASSITSGQETQYF
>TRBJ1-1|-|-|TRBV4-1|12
TGCGCCAGCAGCCAAGAATCTGGGGGGGCTTTCTTT
CASSQESGGAFF
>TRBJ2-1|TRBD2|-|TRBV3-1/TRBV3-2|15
TGTGCCAGCAGCTTCACTAGCGGGGTTTACAATGAGCAGTTCTTC
CASSFTSGVYNEQFF
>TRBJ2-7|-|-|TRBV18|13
TGTGCCAGCTCACCTTCAGGGCCCTACGAGCAGTACTTC
CASSPSGPYEQYF
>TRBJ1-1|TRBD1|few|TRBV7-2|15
TGTGCCAGCAGCTTAGCCCAGGGGGTGAACACTGAAGCTTTCTTT
CASSLAQGVNTEAFF
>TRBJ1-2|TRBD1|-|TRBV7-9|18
TGTGCCAGCAGCTTAAATGTGGGACAGGGGTTAAAGTCGGGAGGCTACACCTTC
CASSLNVGQGLKSGGYTF
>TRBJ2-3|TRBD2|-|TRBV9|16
TGTGCCAGCGGGCTAGCGGGGAGAACTAGCACAGATACGCAGTATTTT
CASGLAGRTSTDTQYF
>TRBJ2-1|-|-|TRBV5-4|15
TGTGCCAGCAGCTTGGCCTGGAGCTCCTACAATGAGCAGTTCTTC
CASSLAWSSYNEQFF
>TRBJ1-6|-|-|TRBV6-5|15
TGTGCCAGCAGTTACTCCTGGAGCCTGGGTTCACCCCTCCACTTT
CASSYSWSLGSPLHF
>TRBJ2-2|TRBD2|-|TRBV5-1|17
TGCGCCAGCAGCACGGGGACTAGCGGGATGAACACCGGGGAGCTGTTTTTT
CASSTGTSGMNTGELFF
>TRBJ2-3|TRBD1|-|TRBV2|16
TGTGCCAGCAGTGAACCGGGGACAGCCAACACAGATACGCAGTATTTT
CASSEPGTANTDTQYF
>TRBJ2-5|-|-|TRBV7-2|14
TGTGCCAGCAGCTTAGCAACAATGGGCCCAGGGCAGTACTTC
CASSLATMGPGQYF
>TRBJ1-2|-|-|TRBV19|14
TGTGCCAGTAGTATAACCAGCAGGGCTCAAGGCTACACCTTC
CASSITSRAQGYTF
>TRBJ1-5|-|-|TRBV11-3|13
TGTGCCAGCAGCTCAAATAGCAATCAGCCCCAGCATTTT
CASSSNSNQPQHF
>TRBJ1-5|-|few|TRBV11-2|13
TGTGCCAGCAGCTTGGGTTGGGGCCAGCCCCAGCATTTT
CASSLGWGQPQHF
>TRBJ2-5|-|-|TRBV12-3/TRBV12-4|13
TGTGCCAGCAGATACAGGAACCAAGAGACCCAGTACTTC
CASRYRNQETQYF
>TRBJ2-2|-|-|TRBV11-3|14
TGTGCCAGCAGCTTAGTAAGCGTCGGCGGGGAGCTGTTTTTT
CASSLVSVGGELFF
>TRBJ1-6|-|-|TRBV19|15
TGTGCCAGTAGTATACCCCAGGGGTTCAATTCACCCCTCCACTTT
CASSIPQGFNSPLHF
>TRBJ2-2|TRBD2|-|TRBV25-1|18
TGTGCCAGCAGTGAAAGGGAGGGAGGGAAGGCGAACACCGGGGAGCTGTTTTTT
CASSEREGGKANTGELFF
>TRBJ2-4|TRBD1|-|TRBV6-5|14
TGTGCCAGCAGTCGCGGACAGGGAGTAAACATTCAGTACTTC
CASSRGQGVNIQYF
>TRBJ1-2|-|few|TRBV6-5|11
TGTGCCAGCAGTTACGAGGGTGGCTACACCTTC
CASSYEGGYTF
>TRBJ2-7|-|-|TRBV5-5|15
TGTGCCAGCAGCACCAGGGGAGGGAGCTCCTACGAGCAGTACTTC
CASSTRGGSSYEQYF
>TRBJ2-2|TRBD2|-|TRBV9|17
TGTGCCAGCAGCGTACGACTAGCGGGAACGAACACCGGGGAGCTGTTTTTT
CASSVRLAGTNTGELFF
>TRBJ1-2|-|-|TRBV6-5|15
TGTGCCAGCAGCTCCACGGGACTCAAAACGAGAGGCTACACCTTC
CASSSTGLKTRGYTF
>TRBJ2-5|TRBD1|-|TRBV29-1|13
TGCAGCGTTGTGCAGGGGGCGGGAGAGACCCAGTACTTC
CSVVQGAGETQYF
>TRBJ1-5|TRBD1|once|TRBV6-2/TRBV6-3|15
TGTGCCAGCAGCTCACAGGGGGCAGGCAATCAGCCCCAGCATTTT
CASSSQGAGNQPQHF
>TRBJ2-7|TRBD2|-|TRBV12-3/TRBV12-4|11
TGTGCCAGCAGCCCGGGGGGCGAGCAGTACTTC
CASSPGGEQYF
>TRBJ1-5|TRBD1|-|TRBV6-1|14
TGTGCCAGCAGTGAAGTCGACAGGGGGCAGCCCCAGCATTTT
CASSEVDRGQPQHF
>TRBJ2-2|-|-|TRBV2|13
TGTGCCAGCAGTGCTCTCGGGTCCGGGGAGCTGTTTTTT
CASSALGSGELFF
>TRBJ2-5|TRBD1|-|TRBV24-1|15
TGTGCCACCAGTGATTTGACAGGGGGCCAAGAGACCCAGTACTTC
CATSDLTGGQETQYF
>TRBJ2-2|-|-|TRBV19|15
TGTGCCAGTAGTACTTCCTTTAGTGCGATCGGGGAGCTGTTTTTT
CASSTSFSAIGELFF
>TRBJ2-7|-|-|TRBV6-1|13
TGTGCCAGCAGTGAAGCGGAGCTCTCCGAGCAGTACTTC
CASSEAELSEQYF
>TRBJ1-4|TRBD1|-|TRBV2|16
TGTGCCAGCATGGCGGGGACAGTTGCAACTAATGAAAAACTGTTTTTT
CASMAGTVATNEKLFF
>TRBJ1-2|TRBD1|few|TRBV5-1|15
TGCGCCAGCAGCCTAGGGACAGGGGGCATCTATGGCTACACCTTC
CASSLGTGGIYGYTF
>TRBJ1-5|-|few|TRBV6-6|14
TGTGCCAGCAGTCCCGGGACACTGAATCAGCCCCAGCATTTT
CASSPGTLNQPQHF
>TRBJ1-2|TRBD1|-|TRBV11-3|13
TGTGCCAGCAGCCCGGGACAGTCCTATGGCTACACCTTC
CASSPGQSYGYTF
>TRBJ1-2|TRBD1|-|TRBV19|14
TGTGCCAGTAGTCGACAGGGGGCTAACTATGGCTACACCTTC
CASSRQGANYGYTF
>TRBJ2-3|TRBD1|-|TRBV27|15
TGTGCCAGCAGTTTGCAGGGGGCTACGGCAGATACGCAGTATTTT
CASSLQGATADTQYF
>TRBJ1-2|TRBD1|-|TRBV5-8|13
TGTGCCAGCAGCTGGACAGGGACTGACGGCTACACCTTC
CASSWTGTDGYTF
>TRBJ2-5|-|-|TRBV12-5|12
TGTGCTAGCTCCGCGGGGTTGGAGACCCAGTACTTC
CASSAGLETQYF
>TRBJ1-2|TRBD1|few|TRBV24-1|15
TGTGCCACCAGTGATGGGGACAGGGGTATCTATGGCTACACCTTC
CATSDGDRGIYGYTF
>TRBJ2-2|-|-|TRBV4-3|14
TGCGCCAGCAGCCAAGACGCGAACACCGGGGAGCTGTTTTTT
CASSQDANTGELFF
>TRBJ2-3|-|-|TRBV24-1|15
TGTGCCACCAGTGAGGTCAGGGATCACACAGATACGCAGTATTTT
CATSEVRDHTDTQYF